The following is a T cell receptor beta chain sequence with its context. This entry belongs to a study of T cell changes during pregnancy in multiple sclerosis. The repertoire was sequenced with immunoSEQ multiplex PCR; TCRdb's copy has only in-frame clones and lacks some. The sample has 40,000 or so clones; around 89% are singletons. CDR3 length equals 14 residues. V was pared by 3 bases and J by 8 bases, with 8 bases of the junction left unmatched. Germline V gene lookup returns CDR1 KGHSH and CDR2 LQKENI. The clonotype comes from a female donor with multiple sclerosis, enrolled in a pregnancy study. The sequences come from CD8+ T cells from peripheral blood mononuclear cells, collected in the third trimester of pregnancy. The J gene is TRBJ1-2, the V gene TRBV18; 8 bases match TRBD1. The CDR3 here is CASSPPTGGYGYTF. DNA for the CDR3: TGTGCCAGCTCACCTCCAACAGGGGGATACGGCTACACCTTC.